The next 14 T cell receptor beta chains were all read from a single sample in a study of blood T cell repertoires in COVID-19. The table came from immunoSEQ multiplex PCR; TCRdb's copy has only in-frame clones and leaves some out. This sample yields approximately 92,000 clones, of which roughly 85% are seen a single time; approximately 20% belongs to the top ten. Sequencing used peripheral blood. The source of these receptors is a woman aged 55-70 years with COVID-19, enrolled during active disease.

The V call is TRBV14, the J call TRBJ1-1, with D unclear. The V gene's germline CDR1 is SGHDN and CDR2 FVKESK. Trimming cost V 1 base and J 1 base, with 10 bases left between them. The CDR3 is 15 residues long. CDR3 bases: TGTGCCAGCAGCCAAGTCCCGGCAGGGAACACTGAAGCTTTCTTT. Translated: CASSQVPAGNTEAFF.

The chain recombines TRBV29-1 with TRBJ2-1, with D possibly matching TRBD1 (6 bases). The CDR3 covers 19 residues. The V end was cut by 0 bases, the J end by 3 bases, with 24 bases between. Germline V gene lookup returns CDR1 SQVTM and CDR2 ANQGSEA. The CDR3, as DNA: TGCAGCGTTGAAGATCGCATTAAGTCGACGGGACATTTCTACAATGAGCAGTTCTTC. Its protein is CSVEDRIKSTGHFYNEQFF.

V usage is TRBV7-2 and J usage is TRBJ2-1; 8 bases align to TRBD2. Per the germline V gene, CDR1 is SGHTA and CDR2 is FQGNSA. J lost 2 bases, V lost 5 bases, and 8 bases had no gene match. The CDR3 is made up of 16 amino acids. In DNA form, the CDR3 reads TGTGCCAGCAGCCCTGGGCCAGCGGGGGCCTACAATGAGCAGTTCTTC. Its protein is CASSPGPAGAYNEQFF.

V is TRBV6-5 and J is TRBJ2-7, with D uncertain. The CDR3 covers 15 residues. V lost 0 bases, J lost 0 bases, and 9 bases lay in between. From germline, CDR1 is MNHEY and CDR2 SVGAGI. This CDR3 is CASSYSVGPSYEQYF. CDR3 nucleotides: TGTGCCAGCAGTTACTCGGTGGGCCCCTCCTACGAGCAGTACTTC.

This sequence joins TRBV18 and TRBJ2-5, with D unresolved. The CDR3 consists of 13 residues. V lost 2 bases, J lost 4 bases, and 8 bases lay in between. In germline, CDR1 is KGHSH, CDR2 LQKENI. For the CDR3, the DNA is TGTGCCAGCTCACCAAAGCTCATAGAGACCCAGTACTTC. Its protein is CASSPKLIETQYF.

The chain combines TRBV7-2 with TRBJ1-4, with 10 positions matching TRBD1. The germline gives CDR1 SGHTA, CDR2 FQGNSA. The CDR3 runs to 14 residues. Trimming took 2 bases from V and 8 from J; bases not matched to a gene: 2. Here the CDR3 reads CASSLWDRGEKLFF. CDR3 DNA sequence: TGTGCCAGCAGCTTATGGGACAGGGGCGAAAAACTGTTTTTT. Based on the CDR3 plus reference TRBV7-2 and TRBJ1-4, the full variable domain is GAGVSQSPSNKVTEKGKDVELRCDPISGHTALYWYRQSLGQGLEFLIYFQGNSAPDKSGLPSDRFSAERTGGSVSTLTIQRTQQEDSAVYLCASSLWDRGEKLFFGSGTQLSVL.

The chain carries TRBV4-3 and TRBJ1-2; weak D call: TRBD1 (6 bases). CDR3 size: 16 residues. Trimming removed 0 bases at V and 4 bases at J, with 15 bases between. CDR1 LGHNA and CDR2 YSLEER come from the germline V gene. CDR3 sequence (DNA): TGCGCCAGCAGCCAAGATTCGTGGGGGCTAGGCTATGGCTACACCTTC. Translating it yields CASSQDSWGLGYGYTF.

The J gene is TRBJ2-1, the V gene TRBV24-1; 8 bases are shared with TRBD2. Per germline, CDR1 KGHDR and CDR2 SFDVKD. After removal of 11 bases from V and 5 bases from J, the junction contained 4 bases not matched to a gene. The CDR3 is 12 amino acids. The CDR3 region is CAIGRGNNEQFF. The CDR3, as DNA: TGTGCCATCGGGAGGGGAAACAATGAGCAGTTCTTC.

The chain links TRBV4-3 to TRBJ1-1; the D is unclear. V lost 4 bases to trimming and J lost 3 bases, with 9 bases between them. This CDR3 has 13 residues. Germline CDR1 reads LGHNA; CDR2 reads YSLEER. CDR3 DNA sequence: TGCGCCAGCAGCCCCTCTCTGTACACTGAAGCTTTCTTT. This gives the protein CASSPSLYTEAFF.

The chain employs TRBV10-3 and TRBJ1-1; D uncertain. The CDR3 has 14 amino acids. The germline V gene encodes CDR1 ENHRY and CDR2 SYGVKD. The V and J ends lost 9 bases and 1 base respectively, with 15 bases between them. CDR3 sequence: CAIQTNGRNTEAFF. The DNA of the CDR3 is TGTGCCATTCAAACCAATGGGAGGAACACTGAAGCTTTCTTT.

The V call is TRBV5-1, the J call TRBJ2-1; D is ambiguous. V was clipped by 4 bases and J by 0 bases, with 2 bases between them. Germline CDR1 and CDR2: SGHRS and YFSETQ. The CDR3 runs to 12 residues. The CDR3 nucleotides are TGCGCCAGCAGCCTCTCCTACAATGAGCAGTTCTTC. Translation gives CASSLSYNEQFF.

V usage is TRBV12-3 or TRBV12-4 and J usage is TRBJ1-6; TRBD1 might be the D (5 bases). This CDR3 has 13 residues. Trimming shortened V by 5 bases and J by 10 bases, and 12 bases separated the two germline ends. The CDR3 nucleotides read TGTGCCAGCAGTCCCCCAGGGTTCTCACCCCTCCACTTT. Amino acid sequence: CASSPPGFSPLHF.

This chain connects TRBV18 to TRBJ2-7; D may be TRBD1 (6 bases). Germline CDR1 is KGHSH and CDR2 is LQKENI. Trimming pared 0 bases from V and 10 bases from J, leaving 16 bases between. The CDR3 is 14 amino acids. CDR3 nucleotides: TGTGCCAGCTCACCACCCGGGACATACGAGAAACAGTACTTC. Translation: CASSPPGTYEKQYF. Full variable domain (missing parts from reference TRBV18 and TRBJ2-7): NAGVMQNPRHLVRRRGQEARLRCSPMKGHSHVYWYRQLPEEGLKFMVYLQKENIIDESGMPKERFSAEFPKEGPSILRIQQVVRGDSAAYFCASSPPGTYEKQYFGPGTRLTVT.

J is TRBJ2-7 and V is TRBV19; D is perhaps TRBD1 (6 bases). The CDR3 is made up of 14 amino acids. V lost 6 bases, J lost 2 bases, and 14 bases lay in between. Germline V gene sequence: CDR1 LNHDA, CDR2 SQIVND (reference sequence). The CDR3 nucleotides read TGTGCCAGTAGCCTGCAGCCAGGGGCCTACGAGCAGTACTTC. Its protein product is CASSLQPGAYEQYF.